Listed below are T cell receptor beta chains from one sample, sequenced in a study of T cell repertoires in aging, cancer and after chemotherapy. TCRdb redid the calling of the multiplex PCR reads with MiXCR, one entry per CDR3 protein. The repertoire has approximately 6,300 distinct CDR3 sequences, about 38% of them found once; the top ten carry less than 60%. The sample was blood. These receptors all come from a human donor with a blood cancer. Each CDR3 is given with its conserved first and last residue. A D gene is named only where the DNA matches it firmly. The listing skips clone size in some rows; elsewhere it reads once, few, many or a size class.

cdr3_length	d_call	v_call	j_call	clone_size	cdr3_aa	cdr3_nt
14	TRBD2	TRBV10-2	TRBJ2-7	.	CASSPTSGGHEQYF	TGCGCCAGCAGTCCTACTAGCGGGGGCCACGAGCAGTACTTC
13	.	TRBV5-1	TRBJ2-3	.	CASRPRTEDTQYF	TGCGCCAGCAGGCCAAGGACAGAAGATACGCAGTATTTT
17	TRBD2	TRBV14	TRBJ2-2	.	CASSRRPGLAFGGELFF	TGTGCCAGCAGCCGGAGACCGGGACTAGCGTTTGGCGGGGAGCTGTTTTTT
12	.	TRBV6-1	TRBJ1-2	few	CASSEQAYGYTF	TGTGCCAGCAGTGAACAGGCCTATGGCTACACCTTC
15	.	TRBV27	TRBJ2-2	.	CASSLWGQFAGELFF	TGTGCCAGCAGTTTATGGGGGCAGTTCGCCGGGGAGCTGTTTTTT
14	.	TRBV19	TRBJ2-1	few	CATMGLRANNEQFF	TGTGCCACCATGGGATTAAGAGCCAACAATGAGCAGTTCTTC
19	TRBD2	TRBV27	TRBJ2-7	few	CASTAISRFGTSGIYEQYF	TGTGCCAGCACCGCCATTTCCCGCTTCGGGACTAGCGGGATTTACGAGCAGTACTTC
14	.	TRBV19	TRBJ2-4	.	CASSIQVAKNIQYF	TGTGCCAGTAGTATTCAGGTAGCCAAAAACATTCAGTACTTC
14	.	TRBV27	TRBJ2-7	.	CASSSGTEFYEQYF	TGTGCCAGCAGTTCCGGGACGGAATTCTACGAGCAGTACTTC
14	.	TRBV12-3/TRBV12-4	TRBJ2-3	.	CASNQRGLEDTQYF	TGTGCCAGCAACCAACGGGGCCTGGAAGATACGCAGTATTTT
12	.	TRBV20-1	TRBJ1-4	.	CSGRDTDEKLFF	TGCAGTGGAAGAGACACGGATGAAAAACTGTTTTTT
13	.	TRBV5-4	TRBJ2-2	few	CASSTPGVMELFF	TGTGCCAGCAGCACACCTGGTGTGATGGAGCTGTTTTTT
17	.	TRBV12-3/TRBV12-4	TRBJ1-1	few	CASSLYRFGVGRTEAFF	TGTGCCAGCAGTTTATACAGGTTTGGCGTAGGGAGGACTGAAGCTTTCTTT
12	.	TRBV20-1	TRBJ2-7	.	CSARDLWREQYF	TGCAGTGCTAGAGATCTGTGGCGCGAGCAGTACTTC
14	TRBD1	TRBV10-3	TRBJ2-5	.	CAISDRQGGETQYF	TGTGCCATCAGTGATAGACAGGGCGGGGAGACCCAGTACTTC
17	TRBD1	TRBV19	TRBJ2-6	.	CASWPGQGLSGANVLTF	TGTGCCAGTTGGCCGGGACAGGGCCTCTCTGGGGCCAACGTCCTGACTTTC
16	TRBD2	TRBV20-1	TRBJ2-2	.	CSASRLAGGPSGELFF	TGCAGTGCTAGTAGACTAGCGGGAGGGCCCTCCGGGGAGCTGTTTTTT
16	.	TRBV7-9	TRBJ1-5	.	CASSLVMGDPNQPQHF	TGTGCCAGCAGCTTAGTTATGGGGGACCCCAATCAGCCCCAGCATTTT
16	TRBD1	TRBV10-3	TRBJ2-2	.	CAISEAGGAWAGELFF	TGTGCCATCAGTGAGGCAGGGGGCGCATGGGCCGGGGAGCTGTTTTTT
11	.	TRBV19	TRBJ1-1	.	CASGWNTEAFF	TGTGCCAGTGGGTGGAACACTGAAGCTTTCTTT
17	.	TRBV5-1	TRBJ2-6	few	CASSPLTTSSGANVLTF	TGCGCCAGCAGCCCCCTTACAACCAGCTCTGGGGCCAACGTCCTGACTTTC
14	.	TRBV27	TRBJ2-2	.	CASNPGLNTGELFF	TGTGCCAGCAATCCCGGCTTAAACACCGGGGAGCTGTTTTTT
13	.	TRBV5-4	TRBJ2-3	.	CASSLQGTDTQYF	TGTGCCAGCAGCTTACAGGGCACAGATACGCAGTATTTT
15	TRBD1	TRBV20-1	TRBJ2-3	.	CSASHDRGLADTQYF	TGCAGTGCTAGCCATGACAGGGGGCTAGCAGATACGCAGTATTTT